The clone carrying this TCR beta chain was counted between two and nine times. The data stem from a study of blood T cell repertoires in COVID-19. Study-level background: COVID-19 samples, acute and convalescent, were from the United States, Italy and Spain. T cells, B-cell-depleted T cells, or PBMCs provided the cDNA or gDNA that served as material.

As handled by the study authors: The authors estimated nucleated cell counts from reference gene primer amplification. Here immunoSEQ multiplex PCR was the method, and the copy in TCRdb shows in-frame clones only, minus some. V and J calls plus clone size are reproduced from that table; the DNA served to infer D and trimming. The sample records about 190,000 clones, 90% being singletons. This CDR3 region has 14 residues. From germline, CDR1 is LNHDA and CDR2 SQIVND (reference sequence). Trimming stripped 2 bases from V and 8 bases from J, with 13 bases between. The TCR sequence derives from a man aged 50 to 60 with acute or convalescent COVID-19. Material for sequencing was peripheral blood. The chain employs TRBV19 and TRBJ2-1, with D possibly matching TRBD1 (5 bases). For the CDR3, the DNA is TGTGCCAGTAGTATATCAGCAGGGTCCGATGAGCAGTTCTTC. Protein product: CASSISAGSDEQFF.